This T cell receptor beta chain was retrieved from a study of graft-versus-host responses after intestinal transplantation. Study background: Recipients obtained multivisceral, liver-intestinal, or isolated intestinal transplants. Study observations and caveats: Elevated graft-versus-host to host-versus-graft clonal ratios in allografts were recorded for patients with graft-donor T cell macrochimerism.

The CDR3 runs to 13 residues. Germline CDR1 is MNHEY and CDR2 is SVGAGI. Trimming shortened V by 8 bases and J by 4 bases, and 15 bases separated the two germline ends. Method: immunoSEQ multiplex PCR; TCRdb's copy keeps in-frame clones and lacks some. The sample gives some 96,000 clones, roughly 87% of which show up once; roughly 0.95% is in the top ten. On this clone itself: Its antigen is not identified.

The rearrangement links TRBV6-5 to TRBJ2-7, with D perhaps being TRBD1 or TRBD2 (5 bases each). The receptor's source is a human donor who was the organ donor for an intestinal transplant. The sequenced sample was unstimulated CD4+ T cells sorted from spleen or lymph node cells, obtained before transplant. The CDR3: CASAMGRTYEQYF. The CDR3 nucleotides are TGTGCCAGCGCCATGGGACGGACTTACGAGCAGTACTTC.